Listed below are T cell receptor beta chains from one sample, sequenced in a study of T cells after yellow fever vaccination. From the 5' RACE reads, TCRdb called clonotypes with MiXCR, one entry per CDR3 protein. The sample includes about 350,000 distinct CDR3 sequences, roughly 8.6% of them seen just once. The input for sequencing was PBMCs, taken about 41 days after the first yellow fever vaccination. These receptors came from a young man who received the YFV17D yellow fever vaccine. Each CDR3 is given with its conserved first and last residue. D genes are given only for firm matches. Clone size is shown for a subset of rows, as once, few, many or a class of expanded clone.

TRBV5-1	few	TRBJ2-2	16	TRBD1	CASSPWTGRNTGELFF	TGCGCCAGCAGCCCCTGGACAGGGCGTAACACCGGGGAGCTGTTTTTT
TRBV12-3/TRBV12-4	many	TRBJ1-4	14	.	CASSPSGTNEKLFF	TGTGCCAGCAGTCCTAGTGGGACTAATGAAAAACTGTTTTTT
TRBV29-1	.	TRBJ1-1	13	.	CSAEQGMNTEAFF	TGCAGCGCCGAACAGGGTATGAACACTGAAGCTTTCTTT
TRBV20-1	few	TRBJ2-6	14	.	CSARTSPGANVLTF	TGCAGTGCCCGTACAAGCCCCGGGGCCAACGTCCTGACTTTC
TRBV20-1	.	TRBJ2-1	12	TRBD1	CSARRQGYEQFF	TGCAGTGCTAGACGACAGGGGTATGAGCAGTTCTTC
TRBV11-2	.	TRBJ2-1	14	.	CASSPGPRGGEQFF	TGTGCCAGCAGCCCGGGTCCAAGGGGGGGTGAGCAGTTCTTC
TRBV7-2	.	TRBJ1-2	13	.	CASSLVRAGGYTF	TGTGCCAGCAGCTTAGTTCGGGCGGGTGGCTACACCTTC
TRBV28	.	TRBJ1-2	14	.	CASSPPASNYGYTF	TGTGCCAGCAGTCCCCCGGCTAGTAACTATGGCTACACCTTC
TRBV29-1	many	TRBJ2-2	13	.	CSVIDTHTGELFF	TGCAGCGTTATCGACACTCACACCGGGGAGCTGTTTTTT
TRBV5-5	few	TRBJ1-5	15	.	CASSRELALGQPQHF	TGTGCCAGCAGCCGCGAATTGGCTCTAGGGCAGCCCCAGCATTTT
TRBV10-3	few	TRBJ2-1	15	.	CAIHSPGGNVDEQFF	TGTGCCATCCACTCCCCAGGAGGGAATGTCGATGAGCAGTTCTTC
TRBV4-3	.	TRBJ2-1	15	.	CASSHDLLAGSEQFF	TGCGCCAGCAGCCACGACCTTCTGGCGGGGAGTGAGCAGTTCTTC
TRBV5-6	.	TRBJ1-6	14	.	CASSLAGGHSPLHF	TGTGCCAGCAGCTTGGCTGGGGGCCATTCACCCCTCCACTTT
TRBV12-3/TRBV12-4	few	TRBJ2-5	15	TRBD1	CASSFGHHRGETQYF	TGTGCCAGCAGTTTTGGGCACCACAGGGGAGAGACCCAGTACTTC
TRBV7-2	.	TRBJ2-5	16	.	CASSINVAGAQETQYF	TGTGCCAGCAGCATTAACGTGGCGGGGGCACAAGAGACCCAGTACTTC
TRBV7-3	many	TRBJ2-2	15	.	CASSLGPANTGELFF	TGTGCCAGCAGCTTAGGCCCGGCGAACACCGGGGAGCTGTTTTTT
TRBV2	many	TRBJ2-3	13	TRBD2	CANQRGWADTQYF	TGTGCCAACCAGCGGGGGTGGGCAGATACGCAGTATTTT
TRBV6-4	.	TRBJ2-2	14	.	CASRGDSHTGELFF	TGTGCCAGCAGAGGGGACTCCCACACCGGGGAGCTGTTTTTT
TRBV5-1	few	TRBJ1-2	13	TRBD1	CASRRRTGDGYTF	TGCGCCAGCAGAAGGAGGACAGGCGATGGCTACACCTTC
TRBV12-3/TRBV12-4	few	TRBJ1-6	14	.	CASSLGPINSPLHF	TGTGCCAGCAGTTTGGGACCGATAAATTCACCCCTCCACTTT
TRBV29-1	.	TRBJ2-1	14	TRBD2	CSVELAGAYNEQFF	TGCAGCGTTGAACTAGCGGGGGCATACAATGAGCAGTTCTTC
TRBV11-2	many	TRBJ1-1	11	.	CASSLRAEAFF	TGTGCCAGCAGCCTCAGGGCGGAAGCTTTCTTT
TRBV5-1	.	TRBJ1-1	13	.	CASSFLDGTEAFF	TGCGCCAGCAGCTTCCTAGACGGGACTGAAGCTTTCTTT